The source of this TCR beta chain is a study of early T cells in non-severe SARS-CoV-2 infection. Study overall: RNA in bulk from unsorted whole blood was sequenced, and chains were unpaired.

Individual cDNA molecules were tagged with unique molecular identifiers. One entry per CDR3 protein, called by TCRdb with MiXCR from the 5' RACE reads. This sample has more than 65,000 distinct CDR3 sequences, with approximately 13% found just once. In the case of this clonotype: Its antigen is unidentified.

Germline V CDR1 and CDR2: MDHEN, SYDVKM. The CDR3 has 14 amino acids. V was cut by 9 bases and J by 3 bases, with 15 bases left in between. General study results and limits: VDJdb matching favored anti-spike CD8 responses, missing private and CD4 specificities.

The rearrangement uses TRBV28 and TRBJ1-5; D might be TRBD1 (5 bases). The source is an adult who was a healthcare worker with PCR-confirmed SARS-CoV-2 infection or an uninfected control (not recorded which). The sequenced sample was whole blood. The CDR3 spells CASLTEGNNQPQHF. The CDR3 nucleotides read TGTGCCAGTTTGACAGAGGGAAACAATCAGCCCCAGCATTTT.